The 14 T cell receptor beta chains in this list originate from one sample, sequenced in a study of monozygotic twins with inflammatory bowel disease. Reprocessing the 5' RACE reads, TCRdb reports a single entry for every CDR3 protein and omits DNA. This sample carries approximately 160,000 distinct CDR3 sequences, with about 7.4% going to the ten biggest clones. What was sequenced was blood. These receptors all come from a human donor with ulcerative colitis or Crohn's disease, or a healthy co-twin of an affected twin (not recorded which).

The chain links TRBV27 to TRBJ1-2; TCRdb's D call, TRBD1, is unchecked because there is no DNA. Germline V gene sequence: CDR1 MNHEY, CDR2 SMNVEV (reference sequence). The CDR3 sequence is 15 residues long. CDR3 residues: CASSDAPQGYSGYTF.

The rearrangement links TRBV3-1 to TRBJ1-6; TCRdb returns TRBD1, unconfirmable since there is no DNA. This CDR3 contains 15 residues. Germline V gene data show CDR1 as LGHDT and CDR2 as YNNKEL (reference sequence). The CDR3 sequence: CASSLTLGQNSPLHF.

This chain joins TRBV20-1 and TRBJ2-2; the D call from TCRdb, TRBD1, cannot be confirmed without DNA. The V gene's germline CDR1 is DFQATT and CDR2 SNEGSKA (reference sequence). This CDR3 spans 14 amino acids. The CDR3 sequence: CSASSGRGTGELFF.

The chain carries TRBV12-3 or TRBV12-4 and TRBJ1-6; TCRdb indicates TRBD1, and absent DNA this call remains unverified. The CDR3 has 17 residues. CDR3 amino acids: CASSLRQLSSYNSPLHF.

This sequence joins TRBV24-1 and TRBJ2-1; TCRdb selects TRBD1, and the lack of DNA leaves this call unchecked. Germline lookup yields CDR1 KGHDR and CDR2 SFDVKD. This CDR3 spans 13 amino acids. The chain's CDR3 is CATSDFWGHEQFF.

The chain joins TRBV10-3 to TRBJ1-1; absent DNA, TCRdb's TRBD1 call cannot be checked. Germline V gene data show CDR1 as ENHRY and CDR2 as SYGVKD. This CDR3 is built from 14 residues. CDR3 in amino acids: CAIMLGGINTEAFF.

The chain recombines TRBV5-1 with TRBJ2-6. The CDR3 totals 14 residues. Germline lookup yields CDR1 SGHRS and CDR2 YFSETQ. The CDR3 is CASSLYPGANVLTF. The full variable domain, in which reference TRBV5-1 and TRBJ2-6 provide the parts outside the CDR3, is KAGVTQTPRYLIKTRGQQVTLSCSPISGHRSVSWYQQTPGQGLQFLFEYFSETQRNKGNFPGRFSGRQFSNSRSEMNVSTLELGDSALYLCASSLYPGANVLTFGAGSRLTVL.

This CDR3 is CASRPATSGYTDTQYF. J is TRBJ2-3 and V is TRBV5-4; TCRdb gives TRBD2 as the D gene, but with no DNA this cannot be confirmed. Germline CDR1 is SGHNT and CDR2 is YYREEE (reference sequence). This CDR3 comprises 16 residues. The full variable domain, completed using reference TRBV5-4 and TRBJ2-3, is ETGVTQSPTHLIKTRGQQVTLRCSSQSGHNTVSWYQQALGQGPQFIFQYYREEENGRGNFPPRFSGLQFPNYSSELNVNALELDDSALYLCASRPATSGYTDTQYFGPGTRLTVL.

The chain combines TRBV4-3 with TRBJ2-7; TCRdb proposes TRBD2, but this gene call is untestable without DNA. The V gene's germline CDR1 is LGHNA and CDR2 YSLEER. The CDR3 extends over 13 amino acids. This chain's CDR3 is CASSQGLVFEQYF.

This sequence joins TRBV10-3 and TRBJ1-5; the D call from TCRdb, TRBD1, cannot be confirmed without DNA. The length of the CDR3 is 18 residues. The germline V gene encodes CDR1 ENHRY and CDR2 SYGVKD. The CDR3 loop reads CAISAGTGSGSSDQPQHF.

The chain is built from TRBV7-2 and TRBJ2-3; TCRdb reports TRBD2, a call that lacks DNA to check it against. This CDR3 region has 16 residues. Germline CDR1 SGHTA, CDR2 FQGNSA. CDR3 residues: CASSLIAGGTADTQYF.

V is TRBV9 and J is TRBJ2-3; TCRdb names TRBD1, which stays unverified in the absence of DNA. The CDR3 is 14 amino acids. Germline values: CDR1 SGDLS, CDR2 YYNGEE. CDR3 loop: CASSGGQRGDTQYF. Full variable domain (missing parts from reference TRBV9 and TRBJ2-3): DSGVTQTPKHLITATGQRVTLRCSPRSGDLSVYWYQQSLDQGLQFLIQYYNGEERAKGNILERFSAQQFPDLHSELNLSSLELGDSALYFCASSGGQRGDTQYFGPGTRLTVL.

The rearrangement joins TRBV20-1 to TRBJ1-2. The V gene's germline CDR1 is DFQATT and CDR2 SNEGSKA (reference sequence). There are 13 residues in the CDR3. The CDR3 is CSARWETNYGYTF.

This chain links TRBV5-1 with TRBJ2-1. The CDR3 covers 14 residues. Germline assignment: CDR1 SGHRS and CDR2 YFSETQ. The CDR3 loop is CASSLVGVVSEQFF.